The clone carrying this TCR beta chain was recorded at least ten times. Its antigen is still unknown. The junction and the germline gene differ at one end; a read error may be behind it. The sample belongs to a study of CD8 T cells in ankylosing spondylitis. CDR1 is SGHTA, CDR2 FQGTGA, per germline. The CDR3 is made up of 12 amino acids. Construction of TCR beta libraries was performed using quantitative 5'-RACE with molecular barcodes. TCRdb fed the 5' RACE reads into MiXCR, producing one record per CDR3 protein. The repertoire holds about 500,000 distinct CDR3 sequences, with roughly 5.2% as singletons. Study outcomes and limitations: It was reported that disease-linked clones were significantly enriched in matched ankylosing spondylitis synovial fluid. With a CD8+ phenotype, disease-linked clones were relatively rare in peripheral blood. Made up of fewer than ten highly homologous variants, a TCR beta motif appeared characteristic of ankylosing spondylitis blood.

The receptor comes from a male donor with ankylosing spondylitis. The sample was blood, either unsorted or a sorted T cell fraction (not recorded which). V and J are TRBV7-3 and TRBJ2-3, with no clear D. The chain's CDR3 is CASSSSGDTQYF. The CDR3 bases are TGCGCCAGCAGCTCATCAGGAGATACGCAGTATTTT.